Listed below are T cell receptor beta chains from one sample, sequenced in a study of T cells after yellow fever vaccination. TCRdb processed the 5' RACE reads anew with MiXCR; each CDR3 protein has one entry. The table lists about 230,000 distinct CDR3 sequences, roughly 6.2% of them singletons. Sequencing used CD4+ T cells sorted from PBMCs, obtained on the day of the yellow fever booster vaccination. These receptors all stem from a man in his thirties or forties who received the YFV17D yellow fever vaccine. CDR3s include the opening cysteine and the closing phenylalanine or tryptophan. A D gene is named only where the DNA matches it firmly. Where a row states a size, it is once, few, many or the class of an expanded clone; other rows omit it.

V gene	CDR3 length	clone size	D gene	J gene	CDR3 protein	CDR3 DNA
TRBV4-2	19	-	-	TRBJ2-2	CASSPGTGCSVFRTGELFF	TGTGCCAGCAGCCCCGGGACCGGCTGCTCAGTTTTTCGTACCGGGGAGCTGTTTTTT
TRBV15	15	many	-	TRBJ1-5	CATSRDGSGYQPQHF	TGTGCCACCAGCAGAGATGGGTCGGGGTATCAGCCCCAGCATTTT
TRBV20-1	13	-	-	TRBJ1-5	CSARKGWNQPQHF	TGCAGTGCTAGGAAGGGGTGGAATCAGCCCCAGCATTTT
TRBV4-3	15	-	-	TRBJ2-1	CASSQEAHAYNEQFF	TGCGCCAGCAGCCAAGAGGCCCACGCCTACAATGAGCAGTTCTTC
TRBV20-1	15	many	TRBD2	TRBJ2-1	CSASRPSGRVNEQFF	TGCAGTGCTAGCCGGCCTAGCGGGAGGGTCAATGAGCAGTTCTTC
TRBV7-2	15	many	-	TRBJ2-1	CASSLALRNGDEQFF	TGTGCCAGCAGCTTAGCGCTGCGTAATGGCGATGAGCAGTTCTTC
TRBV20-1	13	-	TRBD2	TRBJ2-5	CSARLAGGETQYF	TGCAGTGCTAGACTAGCGGGAGGGGAGACCCAGTACTTC
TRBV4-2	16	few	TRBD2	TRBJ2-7	CASSQDNGRHPYEQYF	TGTGCCAGCAGCCAAGACAACGGGAGGCACCCCTACGAGCAGTACTTC
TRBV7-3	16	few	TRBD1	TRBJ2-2	CASSLSKGQYTGELFF	TGTGCCAGCAGCTTATCCAAGGGACAGTACACCGGGGAGCTGTTTTTT
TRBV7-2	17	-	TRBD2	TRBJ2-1	CASSPRLAGGTGNEQFF	TGTGCCAGCAGCCCCAGACTAGCGGGAGGCACGGGTAATGAGCAGTTCTTC
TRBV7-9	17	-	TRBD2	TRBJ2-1	CASSLALTSGMGNEQFF	TGTGCCAGCAGCTTAGCCTTGACTAGCGGGATGGGAAATGAGCAGTTCTTC
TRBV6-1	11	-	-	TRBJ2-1	CASALSNEQFF	TGTGCCAGCGCCCTGAGCAATGAGCAGTTCTTC
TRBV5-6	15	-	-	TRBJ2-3	CARSPRLLGTDTQYF	TGTGCCAGGAGCCCCCGCCTCCTAGGCACAGATACGCAGTATTTT
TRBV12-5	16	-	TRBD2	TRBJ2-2	CASGQIGLAGPGELFF	TGTGCTAGTGGCCAAATAGGCCTAGCGGGACCCGGGGAGCTGTTTTTT
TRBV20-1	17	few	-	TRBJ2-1	CSARGPGERALINEQFF	TGCAGTGCTAGAGGCCCAGGGGAGCGGGCGCTTATCAATGAGCAGTTCTTC
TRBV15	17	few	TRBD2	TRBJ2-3	CATSLSGRAPHPDTQYF	TGTGCCACCAGTCTTAGCGGGAGGGCCCCGCACCCAGATACGCAGTATTTT
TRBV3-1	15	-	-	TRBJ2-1	CASSQDRSTYNEQFF	TGTGCCAGCAGCCAAGACAGGTCCACCTACAATGAGCAGTTCTTC
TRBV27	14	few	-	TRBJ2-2	CASSYGADTGELFF	TGTGCCAGCAGTTATGGTGCGGACACCGGGGAGCTGTTTTTT
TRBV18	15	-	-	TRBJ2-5	CASSLRDLDGETQYF	TGTGCCAGCTCACTACGGGACCTTGATGGTGAGACCCAGTACTTC
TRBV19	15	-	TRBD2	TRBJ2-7	CASSTSIAGVGEQYF	TGTGCCAGTAGTACCTCTATAGCGGGAGTTGGTGAGCAGTACTTC
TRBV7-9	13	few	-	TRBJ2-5	CASSLAGIETQYF	TGTGCCAGCAGCTTAGCTGGTATTGAGACCCAGTACTTC
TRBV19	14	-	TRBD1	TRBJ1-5	CASIQGQGRGPQHF	TGTGCCAGTATCCAAGGACAGGGTCGCGGGCCCCAGCATTTT
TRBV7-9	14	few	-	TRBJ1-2	CASSSRGGGFGYTF	TGTGCCAGCAGCTCCCGGGGAGGAGGCTTTGGCTACACCTTC
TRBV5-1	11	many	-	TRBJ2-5	CASSEQETQYF	TGCGCCAGCAGTGAGCAAGAGACCCAGTACTTC
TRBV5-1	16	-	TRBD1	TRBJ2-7	CASSPGLRQGSYEQYF	TGCGCCAGCAGCCCAGGACTTCGACAGGGGTCCTACGAGCAGTACTTC
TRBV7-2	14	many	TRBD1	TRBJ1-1	CASARQGMNTEAFF	TGTGCCAGCGCGCGACAGGGGATGAACACTGAAGCTTTCTTT
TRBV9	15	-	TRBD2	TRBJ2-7	CASSADGLAGVEQYF	TGTGCCAGCAGCGCTGATGGACTAGCGGGAGTCGAGCAGTACTTC
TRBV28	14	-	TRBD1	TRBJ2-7	CASRPQGNPYEQYF	TGTGCCAGCAGGCCACAGGGGAACCCCTACGAGCAGTACTTC
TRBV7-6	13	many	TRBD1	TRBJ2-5	CASSNRVQGAQYF	TGTGCCAGCAGTAACAGGGTCCAGGGGGCCCAGTACTTC
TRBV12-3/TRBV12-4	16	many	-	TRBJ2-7	CASSLAGGGGGNEQYF	TGTGCCAGCAGTTTAGCTGGAGGGGGCGGTGGAAACGAGCAGTACTTC
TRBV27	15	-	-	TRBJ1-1	CASSMDRRFGTEAFF	TGTGCCAGCAGTATGGATCGGAGATTCGGGACTGAAGCTTTCTTT
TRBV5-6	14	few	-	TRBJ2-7	CASSLDPTPREQYF	TGTGCCAGCAGCCTTGACCCTACCCCGCGGGAGCAGTACTTC
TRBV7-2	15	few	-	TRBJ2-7	CASSLDLAARGEQYF	TGTGCCAGCAGCTTAGACCTAGCGGCCAGGGGGGAGCAGTACTTC
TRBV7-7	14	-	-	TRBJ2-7	CASSLALTGSEQYF	TGTGCTAGCAGCTTAGCCCTAACAGGGAGCGAGCAGTACTTC
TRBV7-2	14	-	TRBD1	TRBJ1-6	CASTLTGVRSPLHF	TGTGCCAGCACCCTTACAGGGGTTCGTTCACCCCTCCACTTT
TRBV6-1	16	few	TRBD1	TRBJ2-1	CATSGLQGARYNEQFF	TGTGCCACCTCGGGGCTACAGGGGGCTCGTTACAATGAGCAGTTCTTC
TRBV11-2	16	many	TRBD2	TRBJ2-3	CASSLEPAGDSAPQYF	TGTGCCAGCAGCCTAGAACCAGCGGGAGATTCGGCTCCGCAGTATTTT
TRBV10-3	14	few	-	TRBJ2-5	CAISETGGGETQYF	TGTGCCATCAGTGAGACCGGGGGCGGGGAGACCCAGTACTTC
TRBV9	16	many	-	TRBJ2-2	CASSVGPGADTGELFF	TGTGCCAGCAGCGTAGGGCCAGGGGCGGACACCGGGGAGCTGTTTTTT
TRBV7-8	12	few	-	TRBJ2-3	CASSRYRDLSYF	TGTGCCAGCAGCCGTTACCGGGACTTATCGTATTTT
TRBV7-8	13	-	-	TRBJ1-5	CASSSSWNQPQHF	TGTGCCAGCAGCTCGAGCTGGAATCAGCCCCAGCATTTT
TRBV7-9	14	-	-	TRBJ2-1	CASSLNNMAHEQFF	TGTGCCAGCAGCCTAAATAACATGGCCCATGAGCAGTTCTTC
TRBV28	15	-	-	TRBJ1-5	CASSLGAGGNQPQHF	TGTGCCAGCAGTTTGGGGGCCGGAGGGAATCAGCCCCAGCATTTT
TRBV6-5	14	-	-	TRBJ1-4	CASSSQVAREKLFF	TGTGCCAGCAGTTCTCAGGTAGCGCGGGAAAAACTGTTTTTT
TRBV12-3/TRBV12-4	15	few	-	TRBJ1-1	CASSYGGGANTEAFF	TGTGCCAGCAGTTATGGCGGAGGGGCGAACACTGAAGCTTTCTTT
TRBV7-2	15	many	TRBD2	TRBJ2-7	CASTTPGLAAYEQYF	TGTGCCAGCACCACACCGGGACTAGCGGCCTACGAGCAGTACTTC
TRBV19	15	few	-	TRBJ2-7	CATRPGGEPGYEQYF	TGTGCCACCCGACCCGGAGGCGAACCCGGCTACGAGCAGTACTTC
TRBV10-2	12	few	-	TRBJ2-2	CASKEGAGELFF	TGCGCCAGCAAGGAGGGAGCCGGGGAGCTGTTTTTT
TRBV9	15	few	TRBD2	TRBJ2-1	CASTPTSGGYNEQFF	TGTGCCAGCACCCCAACTAGCGGGGGTTACAATGAGCAGTTCTTC
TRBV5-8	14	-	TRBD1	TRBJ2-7	CASSHTGGDYEQYF	TGTGCCAGCAGCCATACAGGGGGCGATTACGAGCAGTACTTC
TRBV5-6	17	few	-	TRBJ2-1	CASSFGGLRTHYNEQFF	TGTGCCAGCAGCTTTGGGGGATTGAGGACTCATTACAATGAGCAGTTCTTC
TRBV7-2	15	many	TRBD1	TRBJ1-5	CASSLIWGQTQPQHF	TGTGCCAGCAGCTTAATTTGGGGACAGACGCAGCCCCAGCATTTT
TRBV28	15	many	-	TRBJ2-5	CASSPIGAVGETQYF	TGTGCCAGCAGTCCTATCGGGGCTGTTGGGGAGACCCAGTACTTC
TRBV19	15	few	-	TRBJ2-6	CASNPWGGGANVLTF	TGTGCCAGTAACCCTTGGGGCGGAGGGGCCAACGTCCTGACTTTC
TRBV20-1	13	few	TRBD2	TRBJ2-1	CSARSSGHQRGFF	TGCAGTGCTAGAAGTAGCGGGCATCAACGGGGCTTCTTC
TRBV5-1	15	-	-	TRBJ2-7	CASSSSQGTLGEQYF	TGCGCCAGCAGCTCGTCACAGGGTACCCTGGGCGAGCAGTACTTC
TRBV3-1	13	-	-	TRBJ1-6	CASSPGRTSPLHF	TGTGCCAGCAGCCCAGGGAGGACATCACCCCTCCACTTT
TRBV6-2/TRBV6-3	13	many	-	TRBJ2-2	CASRPDGTGELFF	TGTGCCAGCAGACCCGACGGCACCGGGGAGCTGTTTTTT
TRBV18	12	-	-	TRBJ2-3	CASSPGRDTQYF	TGTGCCAGCTCGCCCGGGAGAGATACGCAGTATTTT